A single sample is the source of the 28 T cell receptor beta chains below, sequenced in a study of blood T cells in healthy people across ages. Then a second PCR, running about 7 to 11 cycles, was carried out with a sample-barcoded 5' primer and a J-beta primer mix. TCRdb recomputed calls from the 5' RACE reads with MiXCR, one row per CDR3 protein. The sample has about 2 million distinct CDR3 sequences, roughly 50% seen once; the top ten hold over 2%. What was sequenced was blood. These TCRs come from a woman in her forties in good health.

The sample holds many counts of this clonotype. V is TRBV2 and J is TRBJ2-3, with D tentatively TRBD2 (6 bases). Germline values: CDR1 SNHLY, CDR2 FYNNEI. The CDR3 consists of 14 residues. Trimming stripped 7 bases from V and 3 bases from J, with 14 bases between. The DNA for the CDR3 is TGTGCCAGCAATGTCGCGGGGTCGACAGATACGCAGTATTTT. Residues: CASNVAGSTDTQYF.

The rearrangement uses TRBV6-5 and TRBJ2-5, with 7 bases aligning to TRBD2. CDR1 MNHEY and CDR2 SVGAGI come from the germline V gene. V dropped 4 bases and J dropped 5; count of bases not matched to a gene: 19. CDR3 length equals 18 residues. The CDR3 here is CASSSPRWGLTSLETQYF. CDR3 in DNA: TGTGCCAGCAGTTCCCCTAGGTGGGGACTAACCTCCTTGGAGACCCAGTACTTC.

The chain employs TRBV7-2 and TRBJ2-5, with D perhaps assigned TRBD1 or TRBD2 (5 bases each). Between the trimmed V and J ends, which lost 1 base and 4 bases, there was a span of 13 bases. The germline V gene has CDR1 SGHTA and CDR2 FQGNSA. This CDR3 has 15 residues. CDR3 DNA sequence: TGTACCAGCAGCTTAGTCAGCATTGGGGGAGAGACCCAGTACTTC. Its translation: CTSSLVSIGGETQYF.

Here the CDR3 reads CASTQILRTGEYYGYTF. The CDR3 region has the DNA TGTGCCAGCACCCAGATTCTTCGGACAGGGGAATACTATGGCTACACCTTC. This chain connects TRBV6-2 or TRBV6-3 to TRBJ1-2; 9 bases are shared with TRBD1. J was trimmed by 3 bases and V by 7 bases; bases with no gene match: 15. CDR1 is MNHEY, CDR2 SVGEGT, per germline. The CDR3 has 17 residues.

V and J are TRBV11-2 and TRBJ1-1; D is unclear. Germline V gene data show CDR1 as SGHAT and CDR2 as FQNNGV. This CDR3 spans 14 amino acids. The ends were cut back, 5 bases at V and 3 bases at J, with 13 bases in the middle. The CDR3 spells CASSPKTDYTEAFF. Here the CDR3 DNA reads TGTGCCAGCAGCCCGAAGACCGATTACACTGAAGCTTTCTTT.

The chain recombines TRBV12-3 or TRBV12-4 with TRBJ1-1; D gene ambiguous. The germline V and J ends were trimmed by 1 base and 0 bases, with 12 bases remaining between them. The CDR3 has 16 amino acids. The CDR3 loop reads CASSLDGKPLNTEAFF. The CDR3 region has the DNA TGTGCCAGCAGTTTAGATGGTAAACCCCTGAACACTGAAGCTTTCTTT.

The gene calls are TRBV15 and TRBJ2-3; D possibly matches TRBD1 or TRBD2 (6 bases each). The germline gives CDR1 LNHNV, CDR2 YYDKDF (reference sequence). The CDR3 extends over 18 amino acids. Trimming cost V 0 bases and J 5 bases, with 21 bases left between them. The CDR3 coding sequence is TGTGCCACCAGCAGAGATCGGCGATTGAGGGGGGCAGTAGATACGCAGTATTTT. Its protein is CATSRDRRLRGAVDTQYF.

This chain connects TRBV28 to TRBJ2-5; TRBD1 aligns across 7 bases. The J segment lost 0 bases and the V segment lost 5 bases, leaving 6 bases of the junction unmatched. CDR3 length equals 15 residues. CDR1 is MDHEN, CDR2 SYDVKM, per germline. This chain's CDR3 is CASSPPGTDQETQYF. DNA for the CDR3: TGTGCCAGCAGTCCGCCCGGGACAGACCAAGAGACCCAGTACTTC. The variable domain in full, with the rest retrieved from reference TRBV28 and TRBJ2-5, is DVKVTQSSRYLVKRTGEKVFLECVQDMDHENMFWYRQDPGLGLRLIYFSYDVKMKEKGDIPEGYSVSREKKERFSLILESASTNQTSMYLCASSPPGTDQETQYFGPGTRLLVL.

V and J are TRBV10-3 and TRBJ2-5; 9 bases line up with TRBD1. The CDR3 extends over 14 amino acids. Germline CDR1 ENHRY, CDR2 SYGVKD. V trimming: 6 bases; J trimming: 4 bases; junction bases outside the gene matches: 6. This CDR3 reads CAISLTGGGETQYF. Written as DNA, the CDR3 is TGTGCCATCAGCCTGACAGGGGGGGGAGAGACCCAGTACTTC.

This sequence joins TRBV5-1 and TRBJ2-1, with 10 nucleotides matching TRBD2. V shed 4 bases and J 10 bases; nucleotides not matched to a gene: 11. The CDR3 consists of 15 residues. Germline CDR1 is SGHRS and CDR2 is YFSETQ. The CDR3 region is CASSITSGAIKEQFF. In nucleotides, the CDR3 is TGCGCCAGCAGCATAACTAGCGGGGCCATAAAAGAGCAGTTCTTC.

About this clonotype: A single base separates this from a much larger clone, so it may be a read error. The chain links TRBV6-5 to TRBJ1-5; TRBD1 might be the D (5 bases). There are 14 residues in the CDR3. Germline-derived CDR1 and CDR2 are MNHEY and SVGAGI. Trimming stripped 6 bases from V and 0 bases from J, with 9 bases between. The CDR3, as DNA: TGTGCCAGCAGGCCCGACAGTAGCAATCAGCCCCAGCATTTT. It is translated as CASRPDSSNQPQHF.

This chain joins TRBV7-2 and TRBJ2-7; TRBD1 matches at 10 bases. In germline, CDR1 is SGHTA, CDR2 FQGNSA. V lost 5 bases and J lost 9; bases outside the gene matches: 13. The CDR3 runs 15 residues. The chain's CDR3 is CASSRAGTGASGQYF. The CDR3 nucleotides read TGTGCCAGCAGCCGGGCTGGGACAGGGGCGAGCGGGCAGTACTTC.

This clonotype was seen a few times. This chain joins TRBV7-9 and TRBJ2-5, with a possible D match to TRBD1 (5 bases). Trimming stripped 6 bases from V and 0 bases from J, with 11 bases between. CDR1 SEHNR and CDR2 FQNEAQ come from the germline V gene (reference sequence). The CDR3 length is 14 residues. The CDR3 sequence: CASSPQVYQETQYF. The CDR3, as DNA: TGTGCCAGCAGTCCACAGGTGTACCAAGAGACCCAGTACTTC.

The rearrangement joins TRBV6-1 to TRBJ1-5, with D possibly matching TRBD1 (6 bases). Deletions cut 6 bases from V and 6 bases from J, with 15 bases between. The CDR3 sequence is 14 residues long. The germline V gene has CDR1 MNHNS and CDR2 SASEGT. The CDR3 nucleotides are TGTGCCAGCAGCGCCGCGGGGGCGGGTCAGCCCCAGCATTTT. This sequence encodes CASSAAGAGQPQHF.

The CDR3, as DNA: TGCAGCGTTTGGACAGGGAACAACAATGAGCAGTACTTC. This gives the protein CSVWTGNNNEQYF. V is TRBV29-1 and J is TRBJ2-5; 8 nucleotides line up with TRBD1. Germline CDR1 reads SQVTM; CDR2 reads ANQGSEA. V trimming: 5 bases; J trimming: 11 bases; junction bases outside the gene matches: 13. The CDR3 totals 13 residues. Full variable domain (rest looked up from reference TRBV29-1 and TRBJ2-5): SAVISQKPSRDICQRGTSLTIQCQVDSQVTMMFWYRQQPGQSLTLIATANQGSEATYESGFVIDKFPISRPNLTFSTLTVSNMSPEDSSIYLCSVWTGNNNEQYFGPGTRLLVL.

This clonotype was seen more than once but under ten times. J is TRBJ2-1 and V is TRBV7-2, with unresolved D. The V and J ends lost 5 bases and 7 bases respectively, with 12 bases between them. The germline V gene has CDR1 SGHTA and CDR2 FQGNSA. This CDR3 is built from 13 residues. DNA for the CDR3: TGTGCCAGCAGCACGTTCCGAAGGAATGAGCAGTTCTTC. This translates into CASSTFRRNEQFF. Using reference TRBV7-2 and TRBJ2-1 for the parts outside the CDR3, the full variable domain is GAGVSQSPSNKVTEKGKDVELRCDPISGHTALYWYRQSLGQGLEFLIYFQGNSAPDKSGLPSDRFSAERTGGSVSTLTIQRTQQEDSAVYLCASSTFRRNEQFFGPGTRLTVL.

The chain has TRBV24-1 and TRBJ2-1, with a weak D call TRBD1 (5 bases). Germline CDR1 KGHDR, CDR2 SFDVKD. CDR3 length: 15 amino acids. V lost 2 bases and J lost 8, with 15 bases in between. CDR3 in amino acids: CATSDSTYRIYEQFF. In DNA, the CDR3 is TGTGCCACCAGTGATTCCACATACAGGATCTATGAGCAGTTCTTC.

Concerning this clonotype: This may be a read error: a much more frequent sequence differs by one nucleotide. The chain's CDR3 is CSAPGSGVCNEQFF. As DNA, the CDR3 is TGCAGTGCACCCGGGAGTGGGGTTTGCAATGAGCAGTTCTTC. The genes are TRBV20-1 and TRBJ2-1; D perhaps matches TRBD2 (6 bases). Germline CDR1 reads DFQATT; CDR2 reads SNEGSKA (reference sequence). V lost 6 bases to trimming and J lost 6 bases, with 18 bases between them. The CDR3 is 14 amino acids.

This clonotype occurred once. The V gene is TRBV6-5, the J gene TRBJ1-4, with 7 bases lining up with TRBD1. The CDR3 covers 14 residues. Germline loops: CDR1 MNHEY, CDR2 SVGAGI. The V segment lost 11 bases and the J segment 1 base; nucleotides outside the gene matches: 7. This chain's CDR3 is CASGQTVTNEKLFF. The CDR3 DNA follows: TGTGCCTCGGGACAGACGGTAACTAATGAAAAACTGTTTTTT.

This clonotype has more than one count but fewer than ten. The V and J genes are TRBV29-1 and TRBJ2-1; the D call may be TRBD1 or TRBD2 (5 bases each). The CDR3 totals 14 residues. V was clipped by 2 bases and J by 10 bases, with 18 bases between them. Germline V gives CDR1 SQVTM, CDR2 ANQGSEA. For the CDR3, the DNA is TGCAGCGTTGAAAAAAACCACGGGACGGAGGAGCAGTTCTTC. Encoded protein: CSVEKNHGTEEQFF.

The chain is built from TRBV7-9 and TRBJ1-2, with D maybe TRBD1 (5 bases). Between the trimmed V and J ends, which lost 4 bases and 6 bases, there was a span of 12 bases. This CDR3 comprises 13 residues. Germline lookup yields CDR1 SEHNR and CDR2 FQNEAQ (reference sequence). The CDR3 is CASSWRGDDGYTF. The DNA of the CDR3 is TGTGCCAGCAGCTGGCGAGGGGACGATGGCTACACCTTC.

The table lists this clonotype with a few counts. The gene calls are TRBV20-1 and TRBJ2-1; D is uncertain. CDR1 DFQATT and CDR2 SNEGSKA come from the germline V gene (reference sequence). This CDR3 is 11 amino acids long. V was pared by 0 bases and J by 6 bases, with 3 bases between. DNA for the CDR3: TGCAGTGCTAGAGATATCAATGAGCAGTTCTTC. Amino acids: CSARDINEQFF.

The rearrangement joins TRBV7-9 to TRBJ1-4; 11 bases agree with TRBD1. CDR1 and CDR2 (germline): SEHNR, FQNEAQ (reference sequence). The CDR3 has 16 amino acids. J lost 7 bases, V lost 0 bases, and 4 bases had no gene match. The CDR3 reads CASSLARDRGSEKLFF. CDR3 DNA sequence: TGTGCCAGCAGCTTAGCGAGGGACAGGGGGAGTGAAAAACTGTTTTTT.

This sequence joins TRBV20-1 and TRBJ1-6; no firm D call. This CDR3 comprises 13 residues. Trimming took 6 bases from V and 6 from J, leaving 12 bases between them. The germline V gene encodes CDR1 DFQATT and CDR2 SNEGSKA (reference sequence). CDR3 sequence (DNA): TGCAGTGCGCGAGGACCTTCTAATTCACCCCTCCACTTT. It specifies CSARGPSNSPLHF.

Regarding this clonotype: Germline is not matched at one junction end, which may reflect a read error. The chain recombines TRBV4-3 with TRBJ2-3; D is undetermined. Germline assignment: CDR1 LGHNA and CDR2 YSLEER. The CDR3 covers 13 residues. CDR3 sequence: CVSSQAWLDTQYF. The CDR3 DNA reads as TGCGTCAGCAGCCAAGCCTGGTTAGATACGCAGTATTTT.

This rearrangement joins TRBV9 to TRBJ2-7, with a possible D match to TRBD1 (5 bases). The V end lost 0 bases, the J end lost 4 bases, and 11 bases lay between the germline ends. Germline-derived CDR1 and CDR2 are SGDLS and YYNGEE. This CDR3 is built from 14 residues. CDR3 amino acids: CASSVGGHGYEQYF. CDR3 nucleotides: TGTGCCAGCAGCGTAGGGGGCCACGGGTACGAGCAGTACTTC.

The rearrangement links TRBV27 to TRBJ2-1; 11 bases line up with TRBD2. Germline CDR1 is MNHEY and CDR2 is SMNVEV (reference sequence). The CDR3 covers 15 residues. V trimming: 5 bases; J trimming: 8 bases; junction bases outside the gene matches: 8. The CDR3 DNA follows: TGTGCCAGCAGTAGTAGCGGGGGGGCGATCTATGAGCAGTTCTTC. Translation gives CASSSSGGAIYEQFF.

The chain joins TRBV20-1 to TRBJ2-1; D call uncertain. CDR3 length: 12 residues. V shed 6 bases and J shed 0 bases, with 6 bases lying between them. The V gene's germline CDR1 is DFQATT and CDR2 SNEGSKA (reference sequence). CDR3 loop: CSAVYSYNEQFF. The CDR3 bases are TGCAGTGCGGTCTACTCCTACAATGAGCAGTTCTTC.